This TCR beta chain was retrieved from a study of regulatory T cells in long-lasting Graves disease. Study-level points and caveats: The study found TRBV28, TRBJ1-2 and TRBJ2-5 favored in persistent disease.

Both iRepertoire HTBI primers and Arm-PCR of CDR3 regions were used to build the TCR beta libraries. A single record per CDR3 protein comes from TCRdb applying MiXCR to the multiplex PCR reads. The data contain fewer than 400,000 distinct CDR3 sequences, around 20% of them singletons. Note on this clonotype: Its antigen is currently unknown.

V shed 3 bases and J 12 bases; nucleotides not matched to a gene: 9. The CDR3 is made up of 15 amino acids. Germline loops: CDR1 MNHEY, CDR2 SMNVEV (reference sequence). Time point described: persistent/refractory GD, antithyroid drugs over 5 years with positive TRAb. PBMCs provided the RNA from which the TCR library was made. The chain couples TRBV27 to TRBJ1-6; 9 nucleotides agree with TRBD1. The sample here was peripheral blood mononuclear cells (PBMCs), taken when the disease was refractory, from a patient treated with antithyroid drugs. This TCR derives from a female donor with Graves disease. The CDR3 DNA reads TGTGCCAGCAGTTTTTTCCGGGACAGGGATTTACCCCTCCACTTT. Translating it yields CASSFFRDRDLPLHF.